A selection of T cell receptor beta chains follows, all from one sample in a study of regulatory T cells in long-lasting Graves disease. MiXCR was run by TCRdb on the multiplex PCR reads, yielding one entry per CDR3 protein. In the table there are 240,000 or so distinct CDR3 sequences, roughly a fifth of which are singletons. This specimen was peripheral blood mononuclear cells (PBMCs), taken at new diagnosis, from a patient treated with antithyroid drugs. These receptors were taken from a female donor with Graves disease. Each CDR3 is given with its conserved first and last residue. A D gene is named only where the DNA matches it firmly. Clone size is not always given. Where it is, it says once, few, many or a class for expanded clones.

D,V,J,size,DNA,CDR3
TRBD1,TRBV2,TRBJ2-5,NA,TGTGCCAGCAGTGACACAGGGGTCCCGAAGACCCAGTACTTC,CASSDTGVPKTQYF
TRBD2,TRBV20-1,TRBJ2-1,NA,TGCAGTGCCCAGACTAGCGGGGGGGCATTCAATGAGCAGTTCTTC,CSAQTSGGAFNEQFF
NA,TRBV6-1,TRBJ1-2,many,TGTGCCAGCAGACCGGGACCCTACTATGGCTACACCTTC,CASRPGPYYGYTF
NA,TRBV18,TRBJ1-6,NA,TGTGCCAGCTCACCGACAGATAATTCACCCCTCCACTTT,CASSPTDNSPLHF
TRBD1,TRBV12-3/TRBV12-4,TRBJ2-1,NA,TGTGCCAGCAGGCAGACAGGGCAGAATGAGCAGTTCTTC,CASRQTGQNEQFF
NA,TRBV9,TRBJ2-3,many,TGTGCCAGCAGCCCCCGAGATACGCAGTATTTT,CASSPRDTQYF
TRBD2,TRBV12-3/TRBV12-4,TRBJ2-7,NA,TGTGCCAGCCTAGCGGGGGGGCTCTACGAGCAGTACTTC,CASLAGGLYEQYF
NA,TRBV27,TRBJ2-5,many,TGTGCCAGCAGTTTATCTCGGCGGGCGCAAGAGACCCAGTACTTC,CASSLSRRAQETQYF
NA,TRBV2,TRBJ2-7,many,TGTGCCAGCGGCCAGGGTAGCTACGAGCAGTACTTC,CASGQGSYEQYF
NA,TRBV2,TRBJ2-7,many,TGTGCCAGCATAGGCCAGGCGGCGGCCGAGCAGTACTTC,CASIGQAAAEQYF
TRBD2,TRBV5-1,TRBJ2-1,NA,TGTGCCAGCAGCTTAAGCGGACGGGGGGGATACAATGAGCAGTTCTTC,CASSLSGRGGYNEQFF
TRBD1,TRBV28,TRBJ2-7,many,TGTGCCAGCAGTTTCTACAGGGGGATCTACGAGCAGTACTTC,CASSFYRGIYEQYF
TRBD1,TRBV7-3,TRBJ1-4,many,TGTGCCAGCAGCCCCAGGGGGGGCGAAAAACTGTTTTTT,CASSPRGGEKLFF
NA,TRBV6-1,TRBJ1-1,many,TGTGCCAGCACGAACGTGGGGGGCACTGAAGCTTTCTTT,CASTNVGGTEAFF
TRBD2,TRBV19,TRBJ2-1,few,TGTGCCAGTAGGGAGCGGGGGGGTGGCTACAATGAGCAGTTCTTC,CASRERGGGYNEQFF
TRBD2,TRBV12-3/TRBV12-4,TRBJ2-1,NA,TGTGCCAGCAGTTTCAAGTGGACTAGCGGGATTTACAATGAGCAGTTCTTC,CASSFKWTSGIYNEQFF
NA,TRBV5-4,TRBJ2-7,once,TGTGGCAGCAGCTTGGGGATGGACTACGAGCAGTACTTC,CGSSLGMDYEQYF
NA,TRBV5-1,TRBJ1-1,NA,TGCGCCAGCAGCCCCGGGACCTCCAACACTGAAGCTTTCTTT,CASSPGTSNTEAFF
NA,TRBV18,TRBJ1-6,NA,TGTGCCAGCTCACCACGACCCGGTGGCAATAATTCACCCCTCCACTTT,CASSPRPGGNNSPLHF
TRBD1,TRBV20-1,TRBJ2-3,many,TGCAGTGCTCCCCGGGGACAGAGCAGCACAGATACGCAGTATTTT,CSAPRGQSSTDTQYF
NA,TRBV12-3/TRBV12-4,TRBJ2-1,many,TGTGCCAGCAGTGATTCGGCGGGCTCCTACAATGAGCAGTTCTTC,CASSDSAGSYNEQFF
TRBD1,TRBV24-1,TRBJ2-3,few,TGTGCCACTAACGACAGGGGGGCAGATACGCAGTATTTT,CATNDRGADTQYF
TRBD1,TRBV2,TRBJ2-5,NA,TGTGCCAGCAGGGAAACTCAGACAGGGCAAGAGACCCAGTACTTC,CASRETQTGQETQYF
NA,TRBV2,TRBJ2-7,NA,TGTGCCAGCTTAGTTGCACCTGCGATTTCAAGCTCCTACGAGCAGTACTTC,CASLVAPAISSSYEQYF
NA,TRBV4-1,TRBJ2-6,NA,TGCGCCAGCAGCCAGGTTGCAAATGGGGCCAACGTCCTGACTTTC,CASSQVANGANVLTF
NA,TRBV7-8,TRBJ1-4,once,TGTGCCATGGGTGGGGGGGGTCAGGAAAAACTGTTTTTT,CAMGGGGQEKLFF
NA,TRBV2,TRBJ2-3,many,TGTGCCAGCATGGACGACACAGATACGCAGTATTTT,CASMDDTDTQYF
TRBD2,TRBV2,TRBJ2-2,many,TGTGCCAGCAACCGGGCGAGCGGGAGTCGCACCGGGGAGCTGTTTTTT,CASNRASGSRTGELFF